Shown below are 10 T cell receptor beta chains from a single sample sequenced in a study of T-cell reconstitution after alpha-beta-depleted transplantation in children. For TCRbeta, the library was prepared with unique molecular identifiers. TCRdb re-called the PCR reads with MiXCR, one entry per CDR3 protein. The data contain hundreds of thousands of distinct CDR3 sequences, 16% of them seen just once; the ten biggest clones take up 0.9% to 1.2%. Sequences were derived from PBMCs from the stem cell graft donor, sampled from the stem cell graft. The receptors stem from a human donor who donated a stem cell graft to a child with acute myeloid leukemia.

This chain joins TRBV20-1 and TRBJ2-1; TRBD2 matches at 14 bases. V lost 6 bases and J lost 10; bases outside the gene matches: 17. Per germline, CDR1 DFQATT and CDR2 SNEGSKA (reference sequence). The CDR3 spans 17 residues. This chain's CDR3 is CSANPLRTSGGLSEQFF. The CDR3 DNA is TGCAGTGCCAACCCCCTCCGGACTAGCGGGGGGCTAAGCGAGCAGTTCTTC.

The chain has TRBV12-3 or TRBV12-4 and TRBJ2-7, with TRBD2 matching 10 bases. This CDR3 is 15 amino acids long. Germline trimming cut 6 bases from V and 2 bases from J; bases unmatched to any gene: 7. The CDR3 DNA reads TGTGCCAGCAGACCCGCTAGCGGGGGAACCTACGAGCAGTACTTC. Protein sequence: CASRPASGGTYEQYF.

The chain combines TRBV18 with TRBJ2-3; 11 bases map to TRBD2. The CDR3 totals 19 residues. Per the germline V gene, CDR1 is KGHSH and CDR2 is LQKENI. Unmatched junction bases numbered 12, after V lost 4 bases and J lost 0 bases. CDR3: CASSRTAGTSGASTDTQYF. In DNA form, the CDR3 reads TGTGCCAGCTCACGAACCGCCGGGACTAGCGGTGCTAGCACAGATACGCAGTATTTT.

The table lists this clonotype with a few counts. This rearrangement joins TRBV7-2 to TRBJ2-1; no clear D gene. V was pared by 0 bases and J by 4 bases, with 22 bases between. Germline CDR1 SGHTA, CDR2 FQGNSA. The CDR3 loop spans 19 amino acids. CDR3 sequence (DNA): TGTGCCAGCAGCTTAGCGTTTATTATTGGGGATTTCGAATACAATGAGCAGTTCTTC. Translation gives CASSLAFIIGDFEYNEQFF.

This chain connects TRBV6-2 or TRBV6-3 to TRBJ2-1, with TRBD1 matching over 10 bases. Germline assignment: CDR1 MNHEY and CDR2 SVGEGT. J was trimmed by 7 bases and V by 0 bases; bases with no gene match: 9. The CDR3 extends over 17 amino acids. CDR3 nucleotides: TGTGCCAGCAGTTACTCCTACGGACAGGGGGATTCGAATGAGCAGTTCTTC. Its translation is CASSYSYGQGDSNEQFF.

This clonotype was seen repeatedly, ten times or more. This chain uses TRBV20-1 with TRBJ1-5; D is uncertain. This CDR3 has 12 residues. The germline CDR1 and CDR2 sequences are DFQATT and SNEGSKA (reference sequence). The V gene lost 3 bases and the J gene lost 5 bases, with 8 bases spanning the gap. The CDR3 region is CSARRAYQPQHF. The CDR3 DNA is TGCAGTGCTAGGAGAGCTTATCAGCCCCAGCATTTT.

Ten or more counts support this clonotype. The chain employs TRBV13 and TRBJ2-7, with a tentative D call TRBD1 (5 bases). CDR1 PRHDT and CDR2 FYEKMQ come from the germline V gene (reference sequence). Trimming took off 1 base at V and 2 bases at J, with 6 bases between the two ends. This CDR3 contains 13 residues. The CDR3 DNA reads as TGTGCCAGCAGCTTAGCACAGGCCTACGAGCAGTACGTC. This translates into CASSLAQAYEQYV.

The chain uses TRBV4-1 and TRBJ2-7; D is perhaps TRBD1 (5 bases). This CDR3 contains 16 residues. From germline, CDR1 is MGHRA and CDR2 YSYEKL. The V end was cut by 0 bases, the J end by 0 bases, with 12 bases between. CDR3 loop: CASSQDDSPGSYEQYV. CDR3 DNA: TGCGCCAGCAGCCAAGATGACAGCCCCGGCTCCTACGAGCAGTACGTC.

This rearrangement joins TRBV20-1 to TRBJ2-7; the match to TRBD2 covers 7 bases. CDR3 length equals 12 residues. Germline loops: CDR1 DFQATT, CDR2 SNEGSKA (reference sequence). V lost 1 base, J lost 5 bases, and 2 bases stayed unmatched. CDR3 amino acids: CSARGGGNEQYF. Written as DNA, the CDR3 is TGCAGTGCTAGAGGGGGGGGAAACGAGCAGTACTTC.

This clonotype was counted many times. The gene calls are TRBV20-1 and TRBJ1-6; the match to TRBD1 covers 7 bases. The CDR3 covers 16 residues. Germline CDR1 reads DFQATT; CDR2 reads SNEGSKA (reference sequence). The V and J ends lost 7 bases and 10 bases, in that order; junction bases with no gene match: 19. The CDR3 nucleotides are TGCAGTGTCCTACAGGGGACAAGTCCGAACATCTCACCCCTCCACTTT. Protein product: CSVLQGTSPNISPLHF.